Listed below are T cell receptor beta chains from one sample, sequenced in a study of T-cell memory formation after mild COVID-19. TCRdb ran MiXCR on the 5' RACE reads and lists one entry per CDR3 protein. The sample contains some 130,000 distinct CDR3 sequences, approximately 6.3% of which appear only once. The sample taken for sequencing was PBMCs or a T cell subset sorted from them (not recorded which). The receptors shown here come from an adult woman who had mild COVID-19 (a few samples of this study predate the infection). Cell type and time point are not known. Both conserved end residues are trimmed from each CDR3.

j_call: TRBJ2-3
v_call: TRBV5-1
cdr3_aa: ASSLAGKMADTQY

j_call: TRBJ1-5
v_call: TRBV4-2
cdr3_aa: ASSQVSVSNQPQH

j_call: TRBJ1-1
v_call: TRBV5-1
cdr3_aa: ASSLDGQHRNTEAF

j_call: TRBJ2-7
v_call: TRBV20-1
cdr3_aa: SARDGQGASYEQY

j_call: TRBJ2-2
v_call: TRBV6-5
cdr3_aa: ASSWGGVAGELF

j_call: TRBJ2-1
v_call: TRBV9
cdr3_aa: ASSPGGVGGGYNEQF

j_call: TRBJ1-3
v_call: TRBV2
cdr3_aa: ASSEIQAGNTIY

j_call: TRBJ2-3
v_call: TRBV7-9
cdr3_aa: ASSFFQTDTQY

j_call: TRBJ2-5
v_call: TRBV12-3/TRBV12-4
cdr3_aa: ASSWTSGTIQETQY

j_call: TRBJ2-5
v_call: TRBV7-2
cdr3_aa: ASSPTGTQLGQY

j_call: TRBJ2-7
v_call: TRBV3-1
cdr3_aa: ASSQGTGTGGREQY

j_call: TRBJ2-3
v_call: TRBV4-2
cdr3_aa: ASSQALAGGTDTQY

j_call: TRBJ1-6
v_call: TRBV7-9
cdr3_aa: ASSLAGTAYNSPLH

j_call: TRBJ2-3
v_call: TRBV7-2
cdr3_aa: ASSLLAGGRSTDTQY

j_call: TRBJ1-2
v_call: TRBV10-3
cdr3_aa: AISEGKSRYGYT

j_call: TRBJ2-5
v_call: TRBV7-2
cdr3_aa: ASSLGSGRETQY

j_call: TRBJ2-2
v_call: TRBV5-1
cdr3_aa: ASSAEVGGTGELF

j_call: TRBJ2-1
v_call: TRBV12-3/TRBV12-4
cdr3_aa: ASSLLMGGYNEQF

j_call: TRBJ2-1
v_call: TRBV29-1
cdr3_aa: SVESPRARTGEQF

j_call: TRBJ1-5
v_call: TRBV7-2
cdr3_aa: ASSLSEDKGNQPQH

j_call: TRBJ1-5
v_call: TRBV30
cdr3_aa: AWAGKSNQPQH

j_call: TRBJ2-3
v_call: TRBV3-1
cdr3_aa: ASNSRGSTDTQY

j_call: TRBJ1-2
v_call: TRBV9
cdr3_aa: ASSATAGGNYGYT

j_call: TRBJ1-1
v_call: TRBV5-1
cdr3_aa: ASSITQNTEAF

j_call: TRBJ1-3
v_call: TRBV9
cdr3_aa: ASSVGSSGNTIY

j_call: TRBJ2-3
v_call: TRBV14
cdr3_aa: ASSLQRIAVTDTQY

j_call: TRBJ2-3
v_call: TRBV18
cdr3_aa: GSEVPLSTDTQY

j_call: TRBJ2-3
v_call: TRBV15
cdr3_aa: ATSRDLRGSGTQY

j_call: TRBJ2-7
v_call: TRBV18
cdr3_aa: ASSDTVRSSYEQY

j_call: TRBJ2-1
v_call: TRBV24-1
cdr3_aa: ATSDPSGGPYNEQF

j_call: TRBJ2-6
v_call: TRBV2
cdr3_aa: ASRRGSGANVLT

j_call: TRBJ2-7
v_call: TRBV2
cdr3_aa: ASRLADPSYEQY

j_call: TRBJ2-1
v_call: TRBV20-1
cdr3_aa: SYRTGEHEQF

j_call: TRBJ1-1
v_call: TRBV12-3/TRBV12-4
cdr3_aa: ASSQGQGEAF

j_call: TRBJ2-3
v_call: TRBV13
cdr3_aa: ASSSSVDTQY